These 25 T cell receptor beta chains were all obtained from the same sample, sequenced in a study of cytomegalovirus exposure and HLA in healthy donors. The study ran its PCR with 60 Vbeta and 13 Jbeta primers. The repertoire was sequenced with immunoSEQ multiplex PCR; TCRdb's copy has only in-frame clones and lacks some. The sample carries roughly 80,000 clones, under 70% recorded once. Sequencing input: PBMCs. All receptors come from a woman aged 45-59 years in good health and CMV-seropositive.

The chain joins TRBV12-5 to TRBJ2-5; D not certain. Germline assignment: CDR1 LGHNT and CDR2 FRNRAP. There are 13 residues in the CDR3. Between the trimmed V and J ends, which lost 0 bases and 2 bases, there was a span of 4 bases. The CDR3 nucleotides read TGTGCTAGTGGTTTGGTAGCACAAGAGACCCAGTACTTC. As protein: CASGLVAQETQYF.

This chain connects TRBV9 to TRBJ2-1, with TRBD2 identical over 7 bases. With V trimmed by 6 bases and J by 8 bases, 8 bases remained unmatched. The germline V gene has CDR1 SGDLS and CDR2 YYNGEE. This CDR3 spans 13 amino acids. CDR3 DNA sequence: TGTGCCAGCACCGAGCGGGACCACGATGAGCAGTTCTTC. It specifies CASTERDHDEQFF.

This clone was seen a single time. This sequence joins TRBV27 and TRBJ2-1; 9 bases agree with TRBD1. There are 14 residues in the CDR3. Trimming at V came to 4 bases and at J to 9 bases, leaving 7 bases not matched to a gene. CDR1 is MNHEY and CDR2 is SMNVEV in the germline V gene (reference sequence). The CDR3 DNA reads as TGTGCCAGCAGTTCCTACAGGGGGCGGATTGAGCAGTTCTTC. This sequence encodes CASSSYRGRIEQFF.

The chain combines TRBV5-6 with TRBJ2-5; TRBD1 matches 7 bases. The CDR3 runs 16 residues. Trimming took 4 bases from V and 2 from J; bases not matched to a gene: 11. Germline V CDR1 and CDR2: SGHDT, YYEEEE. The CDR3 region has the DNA TGTGCCAGCAGCACCGCTCCCGGGACAGAACAAGAGACCCAGTACTTC. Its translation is CASSTAPGTEQETQYF. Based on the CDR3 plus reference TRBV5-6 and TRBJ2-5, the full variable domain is DAGVTQSPTHLIKTRGQQVTLRCSPKSGHDTVSWYQQALGQGPQFIFQYYEEEERQRGNFPDRFSGHQFPNYSSELNVNALLLGDSALYLCASSTAPGTEQETQYFGPGTRLLVL.

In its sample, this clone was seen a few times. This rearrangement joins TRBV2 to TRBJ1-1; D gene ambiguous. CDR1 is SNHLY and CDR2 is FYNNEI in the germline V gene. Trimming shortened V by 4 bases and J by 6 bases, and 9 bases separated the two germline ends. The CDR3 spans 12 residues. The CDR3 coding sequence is TGTGCCAGCAGTGGGGCAAATTCTGAAGCTTTCTTT. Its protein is CASSGANSEAFF.

CDR3 in DNA: TGTGCCAGCAGCCCCGGGACAGACTATGGCTACACCTTC. It is translated as CASSPGTDYGYTF. The chain is built from TRBV11-2 and TRBJ1-2; 7 positions agree with TRBD1. V lost 5 bases and J lost 3; bases outside the gene matches: 3. The CDR3 runs 13 residues. CDR1 and CDR2 (germline): SGHAT, FQNNGV.

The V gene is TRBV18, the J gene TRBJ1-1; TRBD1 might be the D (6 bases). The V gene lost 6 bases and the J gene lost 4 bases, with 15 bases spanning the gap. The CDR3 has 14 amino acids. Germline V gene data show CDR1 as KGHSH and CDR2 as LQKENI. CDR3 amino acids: CASSREQGLTEAFF. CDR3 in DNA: TGTGCCAGCTCCCGCGAACAGGGTCTCACTGAAGCTTTCTTT.

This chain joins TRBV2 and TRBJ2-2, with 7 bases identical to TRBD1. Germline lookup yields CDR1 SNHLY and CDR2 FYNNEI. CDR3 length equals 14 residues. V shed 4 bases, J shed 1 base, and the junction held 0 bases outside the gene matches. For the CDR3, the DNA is TGTGCCAGCAGTGGGACAGGGAACACCGGGGAGCTGTTTTTT. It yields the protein CASSGTGNTGELFF.

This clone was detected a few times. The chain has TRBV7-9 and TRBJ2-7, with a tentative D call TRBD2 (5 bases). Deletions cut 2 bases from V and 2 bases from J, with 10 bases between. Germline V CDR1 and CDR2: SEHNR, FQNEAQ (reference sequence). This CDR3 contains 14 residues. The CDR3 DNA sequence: TGTGCCAGCAGCTTATGGGGAGATACCTACGAGCAGTACTTC. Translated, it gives CASSLWGDTYEQYF.

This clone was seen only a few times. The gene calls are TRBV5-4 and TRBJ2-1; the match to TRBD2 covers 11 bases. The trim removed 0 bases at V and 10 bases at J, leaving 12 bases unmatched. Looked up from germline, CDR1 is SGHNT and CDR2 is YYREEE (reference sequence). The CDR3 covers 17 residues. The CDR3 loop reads CASSLVGSGGASGEQFF. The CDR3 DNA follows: TGTGCCAGCAGCTTGGTCGGTAGCGGGGGGGCGTCAGGAGAGCAGTTCTTC.

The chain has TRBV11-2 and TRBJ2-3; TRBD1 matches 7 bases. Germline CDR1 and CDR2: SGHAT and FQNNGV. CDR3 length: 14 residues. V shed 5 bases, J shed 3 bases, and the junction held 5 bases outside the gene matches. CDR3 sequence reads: CASSPGQRTDTQYF. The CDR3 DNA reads TGTGCCAGCAGCCCGGGACAGAGAACAGATACGCAGTATTTT.

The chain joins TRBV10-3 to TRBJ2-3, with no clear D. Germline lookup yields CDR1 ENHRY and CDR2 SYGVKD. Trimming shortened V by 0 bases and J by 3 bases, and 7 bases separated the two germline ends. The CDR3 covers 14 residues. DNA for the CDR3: TGTGCCATCAGTGAGTCGGTCGGGACAGATACGCAGTATTTT. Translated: CAISESVGTDTQYF.

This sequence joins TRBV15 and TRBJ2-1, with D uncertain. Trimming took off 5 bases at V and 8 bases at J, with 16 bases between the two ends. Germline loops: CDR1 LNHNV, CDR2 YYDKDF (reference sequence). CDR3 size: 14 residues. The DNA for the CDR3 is TGTGCCACCAGCTTTCATCCAGAGGAAGATGAGCAGTTCTTC. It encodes CATSFHPEEDEQFF. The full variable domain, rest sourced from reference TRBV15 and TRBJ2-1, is DAMVIQNPRYQVTQFGKPVTLSCSQTLNHNVMYWYQQKSSQAPKLLFHYYDKDFNNEADTPDNFQSRRPNTSFCFLDIRSPGLGDTAMYLCATSFHPEEDEQFFGPGTRLTVL.

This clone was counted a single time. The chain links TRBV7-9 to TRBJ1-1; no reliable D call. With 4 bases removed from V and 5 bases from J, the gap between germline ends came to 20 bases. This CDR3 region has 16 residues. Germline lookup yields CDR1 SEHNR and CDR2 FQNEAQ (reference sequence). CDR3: CASSSNFEGFGTEAFF. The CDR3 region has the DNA TGTGCCAGCAGCTCCAACTTCGAGGGTTTTGGAACTGAAGCTTTCTTT.

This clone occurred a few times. The CDR3 DNA follows: TGTGCCAGCAGCTCTGGACAGGGGAATCAGCCCCAGCATTTT. This translates into CASSSGQGNQPQHF. The V gene is TRBV7-8, the J gene TRBJ1-5; 9 bases agree with TRBD1. The J segment lost 4 bases and the V segment lost 4 bases, leaving 2 bases of the junction unmatched. This CDR3 is 14 amino acids long. CDR1 and CDR2 from the germline V gene are SGHVS and FQNEAQ. The full variable domain, in which reference TRBV7-8 and TRBJ1-5 provide the parts outside the CDR3, is GAGVSQSPRYKVAKRGQDVALRCDPISGHVSLFWYQQALGQGPEFLTYFQNEAQLDKSGLPSDRFFAERPEGSVSTLKIQRTQQEDSAVYLCASSSGQGNQPQHFGDGTRLSIL.

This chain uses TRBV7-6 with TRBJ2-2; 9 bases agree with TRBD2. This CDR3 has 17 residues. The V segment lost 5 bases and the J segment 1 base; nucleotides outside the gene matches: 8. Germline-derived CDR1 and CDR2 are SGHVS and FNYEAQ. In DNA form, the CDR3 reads TGTGCCAGCAGCCTTAGACTAGCGGAAAAGAACACCGGGGAGCTGTTTTTT. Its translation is CASSLRLAEKNTGELFF.

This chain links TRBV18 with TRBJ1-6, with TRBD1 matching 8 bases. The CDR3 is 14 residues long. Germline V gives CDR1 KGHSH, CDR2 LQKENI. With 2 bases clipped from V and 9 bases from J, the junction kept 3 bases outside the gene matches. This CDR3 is CASSPGRGPSPLHF. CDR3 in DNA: TGTGCCAGCTCACCAGGCAGGGGGCCTTCACCCCTCCACTTT.

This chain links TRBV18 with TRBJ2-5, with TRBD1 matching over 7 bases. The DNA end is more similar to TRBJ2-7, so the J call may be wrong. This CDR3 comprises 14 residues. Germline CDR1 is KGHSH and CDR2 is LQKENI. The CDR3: CASSPRDSAYEQYF. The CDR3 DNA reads TGTGCCAGCTCACCACGGGACAGTGCCTACGAGCAGTACTTC.

CDR3 DNA sequence: TGTGCCAGCAGCTTGCGGGGGGGCGACGGGGAGCTGTTTTTT. Protein sequence: CASSLRGGDGELFF. The V call is TRBV7-6, the J call TRBJ2-2; 9 bases fit TRBD2. CDR3 length: 14 residues. Germline V gene data show CDR1 as SGHVS and CDR2 as FNYEAQ. J lost 7 bases, V lost 3 bases, and 3 bases had no gene match.

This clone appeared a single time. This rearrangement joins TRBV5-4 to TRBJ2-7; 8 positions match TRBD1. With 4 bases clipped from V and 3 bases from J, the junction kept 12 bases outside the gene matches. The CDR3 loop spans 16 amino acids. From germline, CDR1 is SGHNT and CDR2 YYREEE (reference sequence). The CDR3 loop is CASSAVGRTGSYEQYF. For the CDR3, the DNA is TGTGCCAGCAGCGCAGTCGGGCGGACAGGGAGCTACGAGCAGTACTTC.

CDR3 protein: CASSSRTGSTDTQYF. The DNA for the CDR3 is TGTGCCAGCAGCTCCCGGACAGGGAGCACAGATACGCAGTATTTT. V gene TRBV11-3 combines with J gene TRBJ2-3; 8 bases fit TRBD1. The germline V gene encodes CDR1 SGHNT and CDR2 YENEEA. With V trimmed by 4 bases and J by 0 bases, 3 bases remained unmatched. The CDR3 loop spans 15 amino acids.

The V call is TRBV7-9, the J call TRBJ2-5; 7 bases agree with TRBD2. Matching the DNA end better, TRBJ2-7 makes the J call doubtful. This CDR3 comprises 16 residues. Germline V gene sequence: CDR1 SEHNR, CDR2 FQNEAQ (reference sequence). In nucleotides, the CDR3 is TGTGCCAGCAGCTTAGACGGGGGGACCGTCGCCTACGAGCAGTACTTC. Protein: CASSLDGGTVAYEQYF.

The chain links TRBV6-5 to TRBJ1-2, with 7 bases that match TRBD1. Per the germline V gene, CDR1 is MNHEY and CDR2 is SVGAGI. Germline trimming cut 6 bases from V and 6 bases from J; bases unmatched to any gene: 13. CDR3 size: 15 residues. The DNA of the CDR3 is TGTGCCAGCAGCCTACGCGTGGGAACAGGGGATGGCTACACCTTC. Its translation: CASSLRVGTGDGYTF.

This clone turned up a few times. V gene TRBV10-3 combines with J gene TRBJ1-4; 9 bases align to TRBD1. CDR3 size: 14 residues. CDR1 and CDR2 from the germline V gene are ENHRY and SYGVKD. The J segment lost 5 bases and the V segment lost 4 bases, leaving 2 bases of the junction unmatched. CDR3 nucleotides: TGTGCCATCAGTGGGACAGGGGCAAATGAAAAACTGTTTTTT. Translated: CAISGTGANEKLFF.

This CDR3 reads CASSDRGPDTQYF. DNA for the CDR3: TGCGCCAGCAGCGACAGGGGGCCGGATACGCAGTATTTT. The rearrangement uses TRBV10-2 and TRBJ2-3, with 10 bases matching TRBD1. The CDR3 sequence is 13 residues long. Germline lookup yields CDR1 WSHSY and CDR2 SAAADI. Trimming took 6 bases from V and 6 from J; bases not matched to a gene: 3.